This T cell receptor (beta chain) came from a study of CD8 T cells in ankylosing spondylitis. Study-wide findings and caveats: Disease-linked clones proved CD8+ and comparatively uncommon in peripheral blood. Clones tied to disease were said to be significantly enriched in matched ankylosing spondylitis synovial fluid. What seemed typical of ankylosing spondylitis blood was a TCR beta motif built from fewer than ten highly homologous variants.

Trimming at V came to 5 bases and at J to 7 bases, leaving 10 bases not matched to a gene. Germline V gene data show CDR1 as SGHDT and CDR2 as YYEEEE. This CDR3 is 15 amino acids long. This clonotype occurred a few times. Its antigen is not identified. By quantitative 5'-RACE with molecular barcodes, the TCR beta libraries were made. TCRdb re-derived calls from the 5' RACE reads in MiXCR, one entry per CDR3 protein. The data hold 380,000 or so distinct CDR3 sequences, with more than 20% observed a single time. The V gene is TRBV5-6, the J gene TRBJ2-1; 9 bases map to TRBD2. The sequenced sample was blood, either unsorted or a sorted T cell fraction (not recorded which). The TCR originated in a male donor with ankylosing spondylitis or in good health (not recorded which). The CDR3: CASSRGGLAWNEQFF. CDR3 sequence (DNA): TGTGCCAGCAGTCGGGGAGGACTAGCGTGGAATGAGCAGTTCTTC.